This T cell receptor beta chain derives from a study of multiple sclerosis patients with progressive multifocal leukoencephalopathy. The trim removed 6 bases at V and 0 bases at J, leaving 3 bases unmatched. The CDR3 is 14 residues long. Germline V gene data show CDR1 as LNHDA and CDR2 as SQIVND (reference sequence). The protocol was immunoSEQ multiplex PCR, while the TCRdb copy is restricted to in-frame clones and leaves out a portion. The data hold about 25,000 clones, with 91% observed a single time. Indicated time point: 12 to 13 months of natalizumab therapy. The sample in question was PBMCs, obtained from a patient treated with natalizumab. This clonotype was obtained from a man younger than 45 with multiple sclerosis. The rearrangement links TRBV19 to TRBJ2-7, with 9 bases fitting TRBD1. The CDR3 DNA reads TGTGCCAGTAGCCGGACAGGGGACTCCTACGAGCAGTACTTC. It encodes CASSRTGDSYEQYF.